Below, 23 T cell receptor beta chains from the same sample are listed, as sequenced in a study of OX40 agonist ivuxolimab in advanced cancers. Data came from immunoSEQ multiplex PCR; TCRdb stores just in-frame clones and leaves some out. The sample carries tens of thousands of clones, 89% recorded once. The sample consisted of CD4+ or CD8+ T cells sorted from blood, taken in a trial of the OX40 agonist ivuxolimab. Source of these receptors: an adult with an advanced solid tumor such as melanoma, head and neck, liver or kidney cancer.

A single count supports this clone. The chain is built from TRBV6-6 and TRBJ2-7, with TRBD2 as a possible D gene (7 bases). The CDR3 consists of 13 residues. The germline V gene encodes CDR1 MNHNY and CDR2 SVGAGI (reference sequence). V was shortened by 6 bases and J by 3 bases, with 12 bases between the two germline ends. DNA of the CDR3: TGTGCCAGCAGGGGGGGGCACCTCTACGAGCAGTACTTC. Translating it yields CASRGGHLYEQYF.

The chain employs TRBV10-3 and TRBJ2-1, with D perhaps matching TRBD2 (6 bases). Trimming pared 3 bases from V and 3 bases from J, leaving 9 bases between. Germline V CDR1 and CDR2: ENHRY, SYGVKD. The CDR3 sequence is 14 residues long. The CDR3 sequence is CAISEGSGYNEQFF. The DNA of the CDR3 is TGTGCCATCAGTGAAGGTAGCGGCTACAATGAGCAGTTCTTC.

The rearrangement uses TRBV29-1 and TRBJ2-2; 7 bases are a match to TRBD2. The V segment lost 3 bases and the J segment 4 bases; nucleotides outside the gene matches: 5. Germline V gene lookup returns CDR1 SQVTM and CDR2 ANQGSEA. The CDR3 covers 14 residues. CDR3 in amino acids: CSVEVGGITGELFF. Written as DNA, the CDR3 is TGCAGCGTTGAGGTGGGAGGGATCACCGGGGAGCTGTTTTTT.

The J gene is TRBJ2-1, the V gene TRBV11-3; TRBD2 matches at 9 bases. The V segment lost 3 bases and the J segment 5 bases; nucleotides outside the gene matches: 2. There are 14 residues in the CDR3. Germline CDR1 reads SGHNT; CDR2 reads YENEEA. CDR3 in amino acids: CASSFLAGNNEQFF. The CDR3 nucleotides read TGTGCCAGCAGCTTCCTAGCGGGAAACAATGAGCAGTTCTTC. Together with reference TRBV11-3 and TRBJ2-1, the CDR3 gives the full variable domain: EAGVVQSPRYKIIEKKQPVAFWCNPISGHNTLYWYLQNLGQGPELLIRYENEEAVDDSQLPKDRFSAERLKGVDSTLKIQPAELGDSAVYLCASSFLAGNNEQFFGPGTRLTVL.

V gene TRBV5-1 combines with J gene TRBJ2-6; weak D call: TRBD1 (5 bases). CDR3 length equals 15 residues. V lost 1 base, J lost 0 bases, and 5 bases lay in between. CDR1 is SGHRS and CDR2 is YFSETQ in the germline V gene. The DNA of the CDR3 is TGCGCCAGCAGCTTGACAGGCTCTGGGGCCAACGTCCTGACTTTC. It specifies CASSLTGSGANVLTF. Combining the CDR3 with reference TRBV5-1 and TRBJ2-6 gives the whole variable domain KAGVTQTPRYLIKTRGQQVTLSCSPISGHRSVSWYQQTPGQGLQFLFEYFSETQRNKGNFPGRFSGRQFSNSRSEMNVSTLELGDSALYLCASSLTGSGANVLTFGAGSRLTVL.

Details on this clone: Germline is not matched at one junction end, which may reflect a read error. V is TRBV6-5 and J is TRBJ2-5; D unclear. This CDR3 has 13 amino acids. The germline CDR1 and CDR2 sequences are MNHEY and SVGAGI. In DNA form, the CDR3 reads TGTGCCGGCAGTTACTATAGTCGGGAGACCCAGTACTTC. Translated, it gives CAGSYYSRETQYF.

This chain links TRBV4-1 with TRBJ2-1, with 8 bases fitting TRBD1. This CDR3 is 14 amino acids long. V trimming: 2 bases; J trimming: 9 bases; junction bases outside the gene matches: 6. Germline loops: CDR1 MGHRA, CDR2 YSYEKL. The CDR3 nucleotides are TGCGCCAGCAGCCAACAGGGACAGGTGCCTGAGCAGTTCTTC. Translation: CASSQQGQVPEQFF.

This sequence joins TRBV27 and TRBJ2-7; no reliable D call. The V and J ends lost 0 bases and 0 bases respectively, with 9 bases between them. The CDR3 sequence is 15 residues long. CDR1 is MNHEY, CDR2 SMNVEV, per germline (reference sequence). CDR3 coding DNA: TGTGCCAGCAGTTTATCGCCGCAGGTCTCCTACGAGCAGTACTTC. Amino acid sequence: CASSLSPQVSYEQYF.

The J gene is TRBJ1-1, the V gene TRBV6-1; D not resolved. The CDR3 is made up of 12 amino acids. Germline assignment: CDR1 MNHNS and CDR2 SASEGT. V was cut by 6 bases and J by 4 bases, with 9 bases left in between. The CDR3 coding sequence is TGTGCCAGCAGGGATGGAGGCACTGAAGCTTTCTTT. Its translation: CASRDGGTEAFF.

This clone was found once. V gene TRBV7-9 combines with J gene TRBJ1-1; D is undetermined. Trimming pared 10 bases from V and 1 base from J, leaving 16 bases between. This CDR3 region has 14 residues. Looked up from germline, CDR1 is SEHNR and CDR2 is FQNEAQ (reference sequence). The CDR3 bases are TGTGCCACTCCGGGAGGGCACCCGAACACTGAAGCTTTCTTT. Its protein is CATPGGHPNTEAFF. Using reference TRBV7-9 and TRBJ1-1 for the parts outside the CDR3, the full variable domain is DTGVSQNPRHKITKRGQNVTFRCDPISEHNRLYWYRQTLGQGPEFLTYFQNEAQLEKSRLLSDRFSAERPKGSFSTLEIQRTEQGDSAMYLCATPGGHPNTEAFFGQGTRLTVV.

This chain joins TRBV11-3 and TRBJ1-1, with D possibly matching TRBD1 (5 bases). Germline V gives CDR1 SGHNT, CDR2 YENEEA. V dropped 3 bases and J dropped 0 bases, with 17 bases sitting between them. This CDR3 is built from 17 residues. CDR3 protein: CASSFTDSLPLNTEAFF. CDR3 bases: TGTGCCAGCAGCTTTACAGACAGCCTTCCCCTGAACACTGAAGCTTTCTTT.

This clone was seen a few times. Distinct nucleotide sequences in the sample also encode this CDR3. V usage is TRBV7-9 and J usage is TRBJ2-7; D unclear. The V and J ends lost 4 bases and 3 bases respectively, with 4 bases between them. Germline assignment: CDR1 SEHNR and CDR2 FQNEAQ (reference sequence). The CDR3 is made up of 11 amino acids. CDR3 sequence reads: CASSSLYEQYF. In DNA form, the CDR3 reads TGTGCCAGCAGCTCCCTCTACGAGCAGTACTTC.

The CDR3 DNA follows: TGTGCCACAGGGACCGGTACTTTCTACGAGCAGTACTTC. Its translation: CATGTGTFYEQYF. This chain joins TRBV10-3 and TRBJ2-7; D might be TRBD1 or TRBD2, each matching 5 bases. The germline gives CDR1 ENHRY, CDR2 SYGVKD. The CDR3 runs to 13 residues. The V end was cut by 10 bases, the J end by 3 bases, with 16 bases between.

The chain recombines TRBV7-2 with TRBJ1-2; 9 nucleotides line up with TRBD1. The CDR3 sequence is 14 residues long. CDR1 and CDR2 (germline): SGHTA, FQGNSA. Unmatched junction bases numbered 5, after V lost 5 bases and J lost 4 bases. CDR3 region: CASSLRQGGYGYTF. The DNA for the CDR3 is TGTGCCAGCAGCCTCCGACAGGGGGGCTATGGCTACACCTTC.

The rearrangement joins TRBV5-6 to TRBJ1-5, with D possibly being TRBD1 (5 bases). The V gene lost 0 bases and the J gene lost 4 bases, with 11 bases spanning the gap. This CDR3 spans 15 amino acids. Germline-derived CDR1 and CDR2 are SGHDT and YYEEEE. CDR3 sequence: CASSLVRDVNQPQHF. The CDR3 DNA reads TGTGCCAGCAGCTTGGTGCGGGACGTAAATCAGCCCCAGCATTTT.

The chain employs TRBV13 and TRBJ2-1; 8 positions agree with TRBD2. Germline values: CDR1 PRHDT, CDR2 FYEKMQ (reference sequence). The CDR3 covers 13 residues. The V gene end was trimmed by 6 bases and the J gene end by 6 bases; junction bases not matched to a gene: 4. CDR3 protein: CASSPTSGNEQFF. The DNA of the CDR3 is TGTGCCAGCAGTCCCACTAGCGGCAATGAGCAGTTCTTC.

This sequence joins TRBV9 and TRBJ2-3; 8 nucleotides match TRBD2. The CDR3 consists of 16 residues. V dropped 0 bases and J dropped 0; count of bases not matched to a gene: 3. In germline, CDR1 is SGDLS, CDR2 YYNGEE. The CDR3, as DNA: TGTGCCAGCAGCGTAGGACTAGCGTCTAGCACAGATACGCAGTATTTT. It specifies CASSVGLASSTDTQYF.

The gene calls are TRBV15 and TRBJ2-1; 7 nucleotides agree with TRBD1. Per germline, CDR1 LNHNV and CDR2 YYDKDF (reference sequence). The CDR3 is made up of 15 amino acids. The junction had 4 bases not matched to a gene; V was cut back by 0 bases and J by 5 bases. The CDR3 loop reads CATSREGQPNNEQFF. The CDR3 bases are TGTGCCACCAGCAGAGAGGGACAGCCGAACAATGAGCAGTTCTTC. Full variable domain (missing parts from reference TRBV15 and TRBJ2-1): DAMVIQNPRYQVTQFGKPVTLSCSQTLNHNVMYWYQQKSSQAPKLLFHYYDKDFNNEADTPDNFQSRRPNTSFCFLDIRSPGLGDTAMYLCATSREGQPNNEQFFGPGTRLTVL.

The chain has TRBV18 and TRBJ2-1, with TRBD2 matching over 16 bases. Trimming cost V 3 bases and J 5 bases; bases outside gene matches: 1. Germline V gene data show CDR1 as KGHSH and CDR2 as LQKENI. The CDR3 has 16 amino acids. CDR3 nucleotides: TGTGCCAGCTCACCCGGGACTAGCGGGAGGGACAATGAGCAGTTCTTC. It is translated as CASSPGTSGRDNEQFF.

This sequence joins TRBV13 and TRBJ2-3; TRBD2 matches 7 bases. CDR1 is PRHDT and CDR2 is FYEKMQ in the germline V gene (reference sequence). This CDR3 is 15 amino acids long. Trimming cost V 1 base and J 1 base; bases outside gene matches: 2. The CDR3 region has the DNA TGTGCCAGCAGCTTAGCGGGAGGACGCACAGATACGCAGTATTTT. Translated, it gives CASSLAGGRTDTQYF.

The rearrangement uses TRBV9 and TRBJ2-1, with D perhaps matching TRBD2 (6 bases). From germline, CDR1 is SGDLS and CDR2 YYNGEE. The CDR3 has 15 residues. Trimming took off 4 bases at V and 9 bases at J, with 20 bases between the two ends. CDR3 DNA: TGTGCCAGCAGCCCCCCACCGGGAGCGGTGGGTGAGCAGTTCTTC. It is translated as CASSPPPGAVGEQFF. Supplemented by reference TRBV9 and TRBJ2-1, the full variable domain reads DSGVTQTPKHLITATGQRVTLRCSPRSGDLSVYWYQQSLDQGLQFLIQYYNGEERAKGNILERFSAQQFPDLHSELNLSSLELGDSALYFCASSPPPGAVGEQFFGPGTRLTVL.

This sequence joins TRBV28 and TRBJ2-5; perhaps D is TRBD1 or TRBD2 (5 bases each). Trimming removed 5 bases at V and 5 bases at J, with 21 bases between. Germline V gives CDR1 MDHEN, CDR2 SYDVKM. The CDR3 is 16 residues long. The CDR3 region is CASSRRDATWLETQYF. CDR3 in DNA: TGTGCCAGCAGTCGCCGGGACGCCACATGGTTGGAGACCCAGTACTTC.

This chain connects TRBV13 to TRBJ2-2; D uncertain. The CDR3 spans 14 residues. Germline V gives CDR1 PRHDT, CDR2 FYEKMQ (reference sequence). Trimming shortened V by 6 bases and J by 4 bases, and 12 bases separated the two germline ends. CDR3 nucleotides: TGTGCCAGCAGATCGAACGGTGGCACCGGGGAGCTGTTTTTT. Amino acids: CASRSNGGTGELFF.